These 10 T cell receptor beta chains came from one sample sequenced in a study of T cell responses to AZD1222 COVID-19 vaccine. Data came from immunoSEQ multiplex PCR; TCRdb stores just in-frame clones and leaves some out. The table has about 140,000 clones, roughly 89% seen once; the top ten hold 1.5% to 2%. The source was peripheral blood, collected on day 0 of AZD1222 vaccination. The receptors were sampled from an adult in good health.

Only one count was recorded for this clone. V gene TRBV28 combines with J gene TRBJ1-1, with TRBD1 identical over 7 bases. Trimming removed 6 bases from V and 1 base from J; junction bases left unmatched: 14. The CDR3 is 17 residues long. CDR1 is MDHEN and CDR2 is SYDVKM in the germline V gene. The CDR3 loop reads CASRPGGFSSGNTEAFF. Here the CDR3 DNA reads TGTGCCAGCAGGCCAGGGGGGTTTTCCTCGGGGAACACTGAAGCTTTCTTT.

This chain links TRBV18 with TRBJ1-2; TRBD1 agrees at 7 bases. This CDR3 has 15 residues. CDR1 and CDR2 (germline): KGHSH, LQKENI. V lost 3 bases, J lost 3 bases, and 7 bases stayed unmatched. CDR3 residues: CASSPSTGVDYGYTF. Here the CDR3 DNA reads TGTGCCAGCTCACCCTCAACAGGGGTGGACTATGGCTACACCTTC.

This chain's CDR3 is CASSLVRGTDTQYF. The CDR3 DNA reads as TGTGCCAGCAGCTTGGTCCGGGGCACAGATACGCAGTATTTT. V is TRBV7-9 and J is TRBJ2-3, with unresolved D. The CDR3 spans 14 residues. Per the germline V gene, CDR1 is SEHNR and CDR2 is FQNEAQ (reference sequence). V lost 3 bases and J lost 1, with 8 bases in between.

The chain carries TRBV21-1 and TRBJ1-3; the table's D call of TRBD1 was not tested on the DNA. TRBV21-1 is listed as a pseudogene. CDR3 length: 20 residues. CDR3 nucleotides: TGTGCCAGCAGCAAAGGAAGTCCGACAGGGATCGAGTTCTCTGGAAACACCATATATTTT. It translates to CASSKGSPTGIEFSGNTIYF.

The rearrangement joins TRBV19 to TRBJ2-1; 7 nucleotides line up with TRBD2. The J segment lost 7 bases and the V segment lost 5 bases, leaving 8 bases of the junction unmatched. CDR3 length: 14 residues. Germline values: CDR1 LNHDA, CDR2 SQIVND (reference sequence). CDR3 region: CASSVIAGGNEQFF. DNA of the CDR3: TGTGCCAGTAGTGTGATAGCGGGTGGGAATGAGCAGTTCTTC. Variable domain in full (rest from reference TRBV19 and TRBJ2-1): DGGITQSPKYLFRKEGQNVTLSCEQNLNHDAMYWYRQDPGQGLRLIYYSQIVNDFQKGDIAEGYSVSREKKESFPLTVTSAQKNPTAFYLCASSVIAGGNEQFFGPGTRLTVL.

The gene calls are TRBV6-6 and TRBJ1-3, with TRBD1 matching 7 bases. Germline V lookup: CDR1 MNHNY, CDR2 SVGAGI (reference sequence). The CDR3 contains 16 residues. V gave up 6 bases and J gave up 4 bases; unmatched junction bases: 12. DNA of the CDR3: TGTGCCAGCAGGGGTCGACAGGGAGAGTCCGGAAACACCATATATTTT. Residues: CASRGRQGESGNTIYF.

The CDR3 bases are TGTGCCAGCAGCACTGACAGGGGGCGAGGGACCGGGGAGCTGTTTTTT. This translates into CASSTDRGRGTGELFF. The chain joins TRBV5-5 to TRBJ2-2; 10 nucleotides line up with TRBD1. Trimming took 4 bases from V and 5 from J; bases not matched to a gene: 8. Germline V CDR1 and CDR2: SGHKS, YYEKEE (reference sequence). The CDR3 spans 16 residues.

The chain employs TRBV5-1 and TRBJ1-3, with D unclear. Trimming shortened V by 5 bases and J by 0 bases, and 15 bases separated the two germline ends. The CDR3 sequence is 16 residues long. The germline V gene encodes CDR1 SGHRS and CDR2 YFSETQ. This CDR3 reads CASSLVDAGSGNTIYF. CDR3 sequence (DNA): TGCGCCAGCAGTCTGGTGGACGCCGGCTCTGGAAACACCATATATTTT.

The chain has TRBV2 and TRBJ2-7; 8 bases are a match to TRBD2. This CDR3 comprises 17 residues. The trim removed 6 bases at V and 4 bases at J, leaving 17 bases unmatched. The V gene's germline CDR1 is SNHLY and CDR2 FYNNEI. Here the CDR3 DNA reads TGTGCCAGCAGGGAACCTAAAGAGCGGGAGCGTCGGTACGAGCAGTACTTC. This translates into CASREPKERERRYEQYF.

V and J are TRBV5-4 and TRBJ2-1, with 8 bases aligning to TRBD2. The CDR3 length is 15 residues. V was pared by 4 bases and J by 6 bases, with 9 bases of the junction left unmatched. The germline V gene has CDR1 SGHNT and CDR2 YYREEE (reference sequence). CDR3 sequence reads: CASSPNSGIGNEQFF. The CDR3 region has the DNA TGTGCCAGCAGCCCAAATAGCGGGATAGGCAATGAGCAGTTCTTC.